The table lists the clone carrying this T cell receptor beta chain with a few counts. No antigen is known for it. The data stem from a study of T cell responses to AZD1222 COVID-19 vaccine. Study findings and constraints: Repertoire sampling happened only post peak T cell response. Variant regions that are unmutated are reportedly the target of nearly half of spike-specific TCRs. Most donors were white British and more were female, and clonal diversity was possibly underestimated.

This CDR3 has 15 amino acids. CDR1 SEHNR and CDR2 FQNEAQ come from the germline V gene (reference sequence). The ends were cut back, 3 bases at V and 9 bases at J, with 18 bases in the middle. TCRdb's table, derived via immunoSEQ multiplex PCR, lists solely in-frame clones and lacks some. The sample lists 100,000 to 150,000 clones; roughly 93% were seen once. Sequences were derived from peripheral blood, sampled on day 0 of AZD1222 vaccination. The source is an adult in good health. V is TRBV7-9 and J is TRBJ2-1; D not resolved. CDR3 region: CASSFQGPSVGEQFF. The CDR3, as DNA: TGTGCCAGCAGCTTCCAAGGGCCGAGTGTCGGTGAGCAGTTCTTC.